The 18 T cell receptor beta chains presented below share a single source sample, sequenced in a study of cytomegalovirus exposure and HLA in healthy donors. PCR involved 60 Vbeta and 13 Jbeta primers. Sequencing used immunoSEQ multiplex PCR; TCRdb keeps in-frame clones, though not all of them. The profile covers more than 95,000 clones, with 10% appearing a single time and under 6% taken by the ten largest. The sequencing sample was made of PBMCs. The receptor set was obtained from a man aged 40-55 years in good health and CMV-seropositive.

This clone was counted between two and nine times. The gene calls are TRBV6-4 and TRBJ1-4; D may be TRBD1 (5 bases). The CDR3 loop spans 18 amino acids. In germline, CDR1 is MRHNA, CDR2 SNTAGT. The V gene lost 6 bases and the J gene lost 2 bases, with 22 bases spanning the gap. The CDR3 sequence is CASSERRAGFPTNEKLFF. The CDR3 region has the DNA TGTGCCAGCAGCGAGCGCAGGGCAGGGTTTCCCACTAATGAAAAACTGTTTTTT.

This clone has more than one count but fewer than ten. The J gene is TRBJ2-3, the V gene TRBV6-5; 12 bases fit TRBD2. V lost 2 bases, J lost 5 bases, and 5 bases stayed unmatched. This CDR3 contains 16 residues. The germline V gene encodes CDR1 MNHEY and CDR2 SVGAGI. As DNA, the CDR3 is TGTGCCAGCAGTTACCGGGGACTAGCGGGCGGAGATACGCAGTATTTT. Its protein product is CASSYRGLAGGDTQYF.

V usage is TRBV20-1 and J usage is TRBJ2-5; D is ambiguous. V lost 8 bases to trimming and J lost 4 bases, with 11 bases between them. This CDR3 is built from 11 residues. CDR1 is DFQATT and CDR2 is SNEGSKA in the germline V gene (reference sequence). CDR3 loop: CSIYASETQYF. The CDR3 nucleotides read TGCAGTATTTACGCGTCAGAGACCCAGTACTTC.

The table lists this clone with a few counts. This CDR3 is CASSLARTSGNEQFF. DNA for the CDR3: TGTGCCAGCAGCTTGGCTCGGACTAGCGGAAACGAGCAGTTCTTC. J is TRBJ2-1 and V is TRBV5-4, with 10 positions matching TRBD2. This CDR3 contains 15 residues. Germline V lookup: CDR1 SGHNT, CDR2 YYREEE (reference sequence). With 0 bases clipped from V and 10 bases from J, the junction kept 7 bases outside the gene matches.

The J gene is TRBJ1-2, the V gene TRBV28; maybe TRBD1 (6 bases). Germline loops: CDR1 MDHEN, CDR2 SYDVKM. V was clipped by 2 bases and J by 8 bases, with 12 bases between them. The CDR3 runs 13 residues. The CDR3 loop is CASSLVGAPGYTF. The CDR3 DNA follows: TGTGCCAGCAGTTTAGTGGGGGCGCCCGGCTACACCTTC.

The gene calls are TRBV29-1 and TRBJ2-5; TRBD1 might be the D (5 bases). Looked up from germline, CDR1 is SQVTM and CDR2 is ANQGSEA. Trimming cost V 4 bases and J 5 bases, with 20 bases left between them. The CDR3 is 15 residues long. CDR3 sequence reads: CSVAPGSFGLETQYF. CDR3 nucleotide sequence: TGCAGCGTTGCCCCAGGGTCTTTCGGTTTGGAGACCCAGTACTTC.

This sequence joins TRBV9 and TRBJ2-7, with 7 bases matching TRBD1. The CDR3 is 14 amino acids. Germline assignment: CDR1 SGDLS and CDR2 YYNGEE. V lost 0 bases, J lost 7 bases, and 7 bases stayed unmatched. The DNA of the CDR3 is TGTGCCAGCAGCGTAGGGGGACAGCCTAGTGAGCAGTACTTC. Translated, it gives CASSVGGQPSEQYF.

This clone was found a few times. The DNA of the CDR3 is TGTGCCAGCAGCCAAGAACGGCAGGGCGAGCAGTTCTTC. As protein: CASSQERQGEQFF. The chain links TRBV4-2 to TRBJ2-1, with D possibly matching TRBD1 (5 bases). Germline V gene data show CDR1 as LGHNA and CDR2 as YNFKEQ. The CDR3 has 13 amino acids. V was pared by 0 bases and J by 10 bases, with 10 bases between.

There are a few counts of this clone. This chain uses TRBV28 with TRBJ1-1; TRBD1 matches 9 bases. CDR3 length: 16 residues. Germline assignment: CDR1 MDHEN and CDR2 SYDVKM. V dropped 6 bases and J dropped 3; count of bases not matched to a gene: 11. CDR3 amino acids: CASRYKQGAGDTEAFF. The CDR3 region has the DNA TGTGCCAGCAGATATAAACAGGGGGCGGGGGACACTGAAGCTTTCTTT. The full variable domain, rest sourced from reference TRBV28 and TRBJ1-1, is DVKVTQSSRYLVKRTGEKVFLECVQDMDHENMFWYRQDPGLGLRLIYFSYDVKMKEKGDIPEGYSVSREKKERFSLILESASTNQTSMYLCASRYKQGAGDTEAFFGQGTRLTVV.

The V call is TRBV2, the J call TRBJ2-5; 7 nucleotides agree with TRBD2. Germline V lookup: CDR1 SNHLY, CDR2 FYNNEI. The CDR3 runs 14 residues. V lost 2 bases and J lost 2; bases outside the gene matches: 2. In DNA, the CDR3 is TGTGCCAGCAGTGAAATGCGGGGGCAAGAGACCCAGTACTTC. The encoded protein is CASSEMRGQETQYF.

In its sample, this clone was seen a few times. V and J are TRBV27 and TRBJ2-7; TRBD2 aligns across 8 bases. V dropped 5 bases and J dropped 2; count of bases not matched to a gene: 5. In germline, CDR1 is MNHEY, CDR2 SMNVEV (reference sequence). There are 14 residues in the CDR3. This CDR3 reads CASSPGLAPYEQYF. The CDR3 DNA is TGTGCCAGCAGTCCCGGACTAGCCCCCTACGAGCAGTACTTC.

This chain links TRBV2 with TRBJ2-6; 8 bases align to TRBD1. Germline V gives CDR1 SNHLY, CDR2 FYNNEI. The ends lost 8 bases at V and 3 bases at J; junction bases unmatched: 6. The CDR3 extends over 15 amino acids. CDR3 bases: TGTGCCAGCCGGGACAGGTCTTATGGGGCCAACGTCCTGACTTTC. Protein product: CASRDRSYGANVLTF. Full variable domain (outside the CDR3, taken from reference TRBV2 and TRBJ2-6): EPEVTQTPSHQVTQMGQEVILRCVPISNHLYFYWYRQILGQKVEFLVSFYNNEISEKSEIFDDQFSVERPDGSNFTLKIRSTKLEDSAMYFCASRDRSYGANVLTFGAGSRLTVL.

This clone was seen a few times. The V gene is TRBV6-5, the J gene TRBJ2-7, with a possible D match to TRBD2 (6 bases). Germline loops: CDR1 MNHEY, CDR2 SVGAGI. Trimming removed 6 bases from V and 5 bases from J, with 14 bases in between. The CDR3 is made up of 13 amino acids. CDR3 sequence reads: CASSRRVSNEQYF. The CDR3 DNA sequence: TGTGCCAGCAGCCGGAGGGTCAGCAACGAGCAGTACTTC.

The V call is TRBV25-1, the J call TRBJ1-2; possible D gene TRBD1, 5 bases. Trimming removed 5 bases at V and 2 bases at J, with 15 bases between. From germline, CDR1 is MGHDK and CDR2 SYGVNS. The length of the CDR3 is 15 residues. DNA of the CDR3: TGTGCCAGCAGTCAATTTTCTACAGGCAACTATGGCTACACCTTC. Protein: CASSQFSTGNYGYTF.

CDR3 nucleotide sequence: TGCGCCAGCAGCTTGGAACTAGCGGGGCTCACAGATACGCAGTATTTT. Translated: CASSLELAGLTDTQYF. The chain couples TRBV5-1 to TRBJ2-3, with 10 bases matching TRBD2. This CDR3 has 16 amino acids. The junction had 3 bases not matched to a gene; V was cut back by 0 bases and J by 2 bases. The germline CDR1 and CDR2 sequences are SGHRS and YFSETQ. The whole variable domain, filled in from reference TRBV5-1 and TRBJ2-3, reads KAGVTQTPRYLIKTRGQQVTLSCSPISGHRSVSWYQQTPGQGLQFLFEYFSETQRNKGNFPGRFSGRQFSNSRSEMNVSTLELGDSALYLCASSLELAGLTDTQYFGPGTRLTVL.

The table lists this clone with a few counts. The chain links TRBV7-2 to TRBJ2-2, with TRBD2 as a possible D gene (5 bases). The length of the CDR3 is 14 residues. Trimming left V 2 bases short and J 4 bases short, with 8 bases between. Germline values: CDR1 SGHTA, CDR2 FQGNSA. The CDR3: CASSLRGSTGELFF. For the CDR3, the DNA is TGTGCCAGCAGCTTACGTGGGAGCACCGGGGAGCTGTTTTTT.

The chain is built from TRBV10-3 and TRBJ2-3; D may be TRBD2 (5 bases). Trimming took off 10 bases at V and 5 bases at J, with 13 bases between the two ends. CDR1 and CDR2 (germline): ENHRY, SYGVKD. The CDR3 runs to 12 residues. As DNA, the CDR3 is TGTGCCACTCGGGAATCTAGAGATACGCAGTATTTT. It encodes CATRESRDTQYF.

In this sample, this clone turned up a few times. This sequence joins TRBV14 and TRBJ2-5, with D perhaps matching TRBD2 (7 bases). Looked up from germline, CDR1 is SGHDN and CDR2 is FVKESK. This CDR3 contains 16 residues. Trimming took off 0 bases at V and 4 bases at J, with 15 bases between the two ends. The CDR3 sequence: CASSQDAGALSETQYF. CDR3 DNA: TGTGCCAGCAGCCAAGATGCGGGGGCCCTGTCAGAGACCCAGTACTTC.